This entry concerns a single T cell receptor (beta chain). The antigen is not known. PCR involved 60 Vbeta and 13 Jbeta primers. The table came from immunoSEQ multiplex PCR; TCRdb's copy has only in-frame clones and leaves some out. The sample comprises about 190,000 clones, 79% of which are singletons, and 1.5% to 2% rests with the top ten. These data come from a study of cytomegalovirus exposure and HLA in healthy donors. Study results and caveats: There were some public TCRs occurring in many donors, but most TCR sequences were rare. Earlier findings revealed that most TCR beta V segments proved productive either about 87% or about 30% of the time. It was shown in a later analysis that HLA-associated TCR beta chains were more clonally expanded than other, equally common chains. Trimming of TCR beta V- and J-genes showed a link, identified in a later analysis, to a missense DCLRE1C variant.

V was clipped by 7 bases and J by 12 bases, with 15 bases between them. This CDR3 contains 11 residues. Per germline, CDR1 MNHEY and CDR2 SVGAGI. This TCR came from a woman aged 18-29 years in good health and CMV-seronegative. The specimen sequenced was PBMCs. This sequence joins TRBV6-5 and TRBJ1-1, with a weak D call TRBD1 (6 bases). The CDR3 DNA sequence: TGTGCCAGCACCTCAGGGACATGGACTTTCTTT. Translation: CASTSGTWTFF.